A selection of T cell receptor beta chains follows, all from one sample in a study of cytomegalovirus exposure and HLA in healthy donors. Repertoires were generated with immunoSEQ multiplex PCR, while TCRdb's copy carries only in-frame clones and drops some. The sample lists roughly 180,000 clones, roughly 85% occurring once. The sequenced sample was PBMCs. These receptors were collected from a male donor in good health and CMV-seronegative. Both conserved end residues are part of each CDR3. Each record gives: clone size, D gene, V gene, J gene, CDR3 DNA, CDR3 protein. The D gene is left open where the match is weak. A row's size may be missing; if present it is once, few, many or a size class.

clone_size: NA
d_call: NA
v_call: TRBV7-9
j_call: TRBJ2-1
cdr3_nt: TGTGCCAGCAGCTTAGGGCGGGGCTTGACGTACAATGAGCAGTTCTTC
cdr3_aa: CASSLGRGLTYNEQFF

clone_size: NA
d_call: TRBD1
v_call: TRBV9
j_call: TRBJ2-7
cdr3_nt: TGTGCCAGCAGCGAGCCGGGACAGGGCCCCTACGAGCAGTACTTC
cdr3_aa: CASSEPGQGPYEQYF

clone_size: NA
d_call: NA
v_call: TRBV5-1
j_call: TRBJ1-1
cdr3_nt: TGCGCCAGCAGCCCAGATTTTATCACTGAAGCTTTCTTT
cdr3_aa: CASSPDFITEAFF

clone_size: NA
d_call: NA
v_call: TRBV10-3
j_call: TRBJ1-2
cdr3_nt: TGTGCCATCAGTGAGTACTTAGACAACAATAACTATGGCTACACCTTC
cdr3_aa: CAISEYLDNNNYGYTF

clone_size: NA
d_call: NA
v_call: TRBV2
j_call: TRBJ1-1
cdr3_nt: TGTGCCAGCATTTACCAGGGATTGAACACTGAAGCTTTCTTT
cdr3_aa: CASIYQGLNTEAFF

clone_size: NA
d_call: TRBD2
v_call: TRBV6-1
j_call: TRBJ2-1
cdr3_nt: TGTGCCAGCAGTGAAGCGGGACTAGCGGGTACACGGGCGGGGACCAATGAGCAGTTCTTC
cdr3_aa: CASSEAGLAGTRAGTNEQFF

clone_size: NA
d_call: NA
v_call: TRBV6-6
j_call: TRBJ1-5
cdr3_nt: TGTGCCAGCAGTACCGGACAGTTACTTAATCAGCCCCAGCATTTT
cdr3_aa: CASSTGQLLNQPQHF

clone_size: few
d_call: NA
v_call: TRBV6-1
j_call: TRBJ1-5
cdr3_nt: TGTGCCAGCAGTGTCTGGGCAGGTGGTGAATCCCAGCATTTT
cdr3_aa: CASSVWAGGESQHF

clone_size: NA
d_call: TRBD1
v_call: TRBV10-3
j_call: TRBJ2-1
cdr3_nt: TGTGCCATCAGTGAGTCGCCGAGGACAGGGGGTTACAATGAGCAGTTCTTC
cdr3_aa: CAISESPRTGGYNEQFF

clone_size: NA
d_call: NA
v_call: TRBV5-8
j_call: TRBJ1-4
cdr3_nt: TGTGCCAGCAGCTTGGGAACCTTACTTGCAACTAATGAAAAACTGTTTTTT
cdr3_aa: CASSLGTLLATNEKLFF

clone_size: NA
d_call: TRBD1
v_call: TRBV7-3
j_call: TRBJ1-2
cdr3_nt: TGTGCCAGCAGCTCCGGGACAGGGGATGTCGGCTATGGCTACACCTTC
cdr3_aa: CASSSGTGDVGYGYTF

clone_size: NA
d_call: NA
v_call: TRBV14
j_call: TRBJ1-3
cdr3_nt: TGTGCCAGCAGCCGATACAGCATCTCTGGAAACACCATATATTTT
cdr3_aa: CASSRYSISGNTIYF

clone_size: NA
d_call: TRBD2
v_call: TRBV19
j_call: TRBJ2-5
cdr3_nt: TGTGCCACGGCCGGGACTAGTCTTATAGAGACCCAGTACTTC
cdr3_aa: CATAGTSLIETQYF

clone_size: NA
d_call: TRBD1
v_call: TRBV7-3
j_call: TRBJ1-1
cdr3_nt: TGTGCCAGCAGCTTAACCCGGGACAGGGTTACTGAAGCTTTCTTT
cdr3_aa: CASSLTRDRVTEAFF

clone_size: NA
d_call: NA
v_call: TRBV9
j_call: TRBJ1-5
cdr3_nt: TGTGCCAGCAGCGTAGGGGGGGGTGGCAATCAGCCCCAGCATTTT
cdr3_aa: CASSVGGGGNQPQHF

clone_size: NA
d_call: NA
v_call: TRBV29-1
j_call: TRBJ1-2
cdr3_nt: TGCAGCGTAACAGAGAACTATGGCTACACCTTC
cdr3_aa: CSVTENYGYTF

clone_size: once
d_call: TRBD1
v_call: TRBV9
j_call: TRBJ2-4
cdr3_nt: TGTGCCAGCAGCGGCTCGACAGGGGCCAACATTCAGTACTTC
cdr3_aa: CASSGSTGANIQYF

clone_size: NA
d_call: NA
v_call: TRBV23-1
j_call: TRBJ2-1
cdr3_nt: TGCGCCAGCAGTCATCTCGTCCAGGCCACCTACAATGAGCAGTTCTTC
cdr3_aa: CASSHLVQATYNEQFF

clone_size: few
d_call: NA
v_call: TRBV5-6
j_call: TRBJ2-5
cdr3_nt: TGTGCCAGCAGCTCCAGGGGGACCCAGTACTTC
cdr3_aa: CASSSRGTQYF

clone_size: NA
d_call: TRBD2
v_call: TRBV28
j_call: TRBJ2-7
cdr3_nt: TGTGCCAGCAGGCGTCGAGGACTAGCGGGAGCCCACGAGCAGTACTTC
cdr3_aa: CASRRRGLAGAHEQYF

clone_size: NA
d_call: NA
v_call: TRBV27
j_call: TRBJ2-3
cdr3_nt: TGTGCCAGCAGTTTTCTGGATGAGGTAGATACGCAGTATTTT
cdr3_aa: CASSFLDEVDTQYF

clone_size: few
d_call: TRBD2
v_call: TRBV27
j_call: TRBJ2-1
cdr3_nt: TGTGCCAGCAGTTTCAAGCGGGAGATAAGATCCTACAATGAGCAGTTCTTC
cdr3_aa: CASSFKREIRSYNEQFF

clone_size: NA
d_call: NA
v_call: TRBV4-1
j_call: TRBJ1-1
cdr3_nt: TGCGCCAGCAGACCCGCCGGGGGGAACACTGAAGCTTTCTTT
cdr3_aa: CASRPAGGNTEAFF

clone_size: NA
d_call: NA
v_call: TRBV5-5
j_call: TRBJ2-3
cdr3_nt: TGTGCCAGCAGCTTGGTTCTCGGGACAGATACGCAGTATTTT
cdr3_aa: CASSLVLGTDTQYF

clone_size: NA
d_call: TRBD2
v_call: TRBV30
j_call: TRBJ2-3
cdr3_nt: TGTGCCTGGACTGGGACTAGCGGGAGGGCAGATACGCAGTATTTT
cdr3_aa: CAWTGTSGRADTQYF

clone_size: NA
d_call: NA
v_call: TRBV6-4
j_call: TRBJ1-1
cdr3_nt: TGTGCCAGCAGCTGGGACTCAGACACTGAAGCTTTCTTT
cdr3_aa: CASSWDSDTEAFF

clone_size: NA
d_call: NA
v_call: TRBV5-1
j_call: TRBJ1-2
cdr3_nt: TGCGCCAGCAGCCCCGCGGGGGGGAACTATGGCTACACCTTC
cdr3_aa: CASSPAGGNYGYTF

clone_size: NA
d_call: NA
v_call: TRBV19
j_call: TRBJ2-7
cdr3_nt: TGTGCCAGTAGTATACTCGGGAACCCCTTGAACGAGCAGTACTTC
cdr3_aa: CASSILGNPLNEQYF

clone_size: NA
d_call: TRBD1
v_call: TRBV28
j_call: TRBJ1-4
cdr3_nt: TGTGCCAGCAGTTTATCGACAGGGAGAGGTCTGTTTTTT
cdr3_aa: CASSLSTGRGLFF

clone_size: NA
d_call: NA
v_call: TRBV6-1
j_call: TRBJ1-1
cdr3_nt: TGTGCCAGCGGTACAAAGACTCGGACAGCTGAAGCTTTCTTT
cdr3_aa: CASGTKTRTAEAFF

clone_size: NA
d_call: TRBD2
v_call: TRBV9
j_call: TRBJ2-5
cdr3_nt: TGTGCCAGCAGCGCCTCTAATCTAGGTGTGGGACTAGCGGGGCTCCAAGAGACCCAGTACTTC
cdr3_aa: CASSASNLGVGLAGLQETQYF

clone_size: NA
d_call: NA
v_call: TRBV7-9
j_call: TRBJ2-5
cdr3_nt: TGTTCCAGCAGCTTATACAGGGATCAAGAGACCCAGTACTTC
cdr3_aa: CSSSLYRDQETQYF

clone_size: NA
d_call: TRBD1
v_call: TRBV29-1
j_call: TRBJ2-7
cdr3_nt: TGCAGCGCCACCGACAGGGGGCATTACGAGCAGTACTTC
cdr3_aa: CSATDRGHYEQYF

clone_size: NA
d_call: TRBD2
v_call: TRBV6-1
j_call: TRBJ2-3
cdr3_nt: TGTGCCAGCAGTGACCATCAGACTAGCGGGGGGGCTACGCAGTATTTT
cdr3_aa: CASSDHQTSGGATQYF

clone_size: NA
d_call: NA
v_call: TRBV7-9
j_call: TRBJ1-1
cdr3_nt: TGTTCCAGCAGCTTAGGGTGGGCAGAGAACACTGAAGCTTTCTTT
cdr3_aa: CSSSLGWAENTEAFF

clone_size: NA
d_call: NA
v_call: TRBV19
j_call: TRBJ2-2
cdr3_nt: TGTGCCAGTAGTATAGGGAGCTCGGAGCTGTTTTTT
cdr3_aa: CASSIGSSELFF

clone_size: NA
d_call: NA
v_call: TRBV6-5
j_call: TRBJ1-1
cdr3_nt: TGTGCCAGCAGCGCACAGGGACGAGGGACTGAAGCTTTCTTT
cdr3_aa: CASSAQGRGTEAFF

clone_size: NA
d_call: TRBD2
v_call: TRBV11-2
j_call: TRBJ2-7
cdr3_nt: TGTGCCAGCAGCTTAGGTGGCGGACTAGCGGGGAGCTCCTACGAGCAGTACTTC
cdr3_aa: CASSLGGGLAGSSYEQYF

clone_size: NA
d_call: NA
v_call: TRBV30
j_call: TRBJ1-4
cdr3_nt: TGTGCCTGGAGTGGCGGGGGTGAGGAACTGTTTTTT
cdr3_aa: CAWSGGGEELFF

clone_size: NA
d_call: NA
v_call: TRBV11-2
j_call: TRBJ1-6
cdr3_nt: TGTGCCAGCAGCCATGGACAGAATAATTCACCCCTCCACTTT
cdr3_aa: CASSHGQNNSPLHF

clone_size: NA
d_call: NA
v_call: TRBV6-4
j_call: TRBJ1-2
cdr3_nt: TGTGCCAGCAGTGACTCGAGAGGGTACTATGGCTACACCTTC
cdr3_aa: CASSDSRGYYGYTF

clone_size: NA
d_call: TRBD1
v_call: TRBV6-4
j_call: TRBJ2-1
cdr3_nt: TGTGCCAGCAGTGGAACCGGGACAGGGGGTCTCAATGAGCAGTTCTTC
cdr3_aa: CASSGTGTGGLNEQFF

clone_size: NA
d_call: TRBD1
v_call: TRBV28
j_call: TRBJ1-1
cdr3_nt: TGTGCCAGCAGAACTGGACAGGGGGTCACTGAAGCTTTCTTT
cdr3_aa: CASRTGQGVTEAFF

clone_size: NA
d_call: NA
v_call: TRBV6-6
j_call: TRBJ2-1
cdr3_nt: TGTGCCAGCAGTTCTCAGACCTACAATGAGCAGTTCTTC
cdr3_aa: CASSSQTYNEQFF

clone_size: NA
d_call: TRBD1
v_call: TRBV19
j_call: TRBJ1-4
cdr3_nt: TGTGCCAGTACCGCAGGGGGTCTCGGCAATGAAAAACTGTTTTTT
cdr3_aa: CASTAGGLGNEKLFF

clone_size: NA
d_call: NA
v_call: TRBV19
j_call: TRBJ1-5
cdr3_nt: TGTGCCAGTAGGCAGGGATTGAGCAATCAGCCCCAGCATTTT
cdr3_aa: CASRQGLSNQPQHF

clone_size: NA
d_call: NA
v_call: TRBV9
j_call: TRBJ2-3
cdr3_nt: TGTGCCAGCAGCGTAGTCCTCACAGATACGCAGTATTTT
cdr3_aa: CASSVVLTDTQYF

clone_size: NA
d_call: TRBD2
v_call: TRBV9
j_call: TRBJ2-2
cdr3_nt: TGTGCCAGCAGCGTAGAGGTAGCGGGGGTAAACGGGGAGCTGTTTTTT
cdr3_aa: CASSVEVAGVNGELFF

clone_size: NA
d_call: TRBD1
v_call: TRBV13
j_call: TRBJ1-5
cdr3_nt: TGTGCCAGCAGCTACTCCGGGACAGGCGGCAATCAGCCCCAGCATTTT
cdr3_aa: CASSYSGTGGNQPQHF

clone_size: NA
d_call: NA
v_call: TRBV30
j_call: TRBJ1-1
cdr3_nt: TGTGCCTGGGGTCATCCGGGACTGCTGAACACTGAAGCTTTCTTT
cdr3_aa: CAWGHPGLLNTEAFF

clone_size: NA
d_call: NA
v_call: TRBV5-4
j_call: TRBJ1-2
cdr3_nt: TGTGCCAGCAGCTTACAGGGCGCGGGTGGCTACACCTTC
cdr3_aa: CASSLQGAGGYTF